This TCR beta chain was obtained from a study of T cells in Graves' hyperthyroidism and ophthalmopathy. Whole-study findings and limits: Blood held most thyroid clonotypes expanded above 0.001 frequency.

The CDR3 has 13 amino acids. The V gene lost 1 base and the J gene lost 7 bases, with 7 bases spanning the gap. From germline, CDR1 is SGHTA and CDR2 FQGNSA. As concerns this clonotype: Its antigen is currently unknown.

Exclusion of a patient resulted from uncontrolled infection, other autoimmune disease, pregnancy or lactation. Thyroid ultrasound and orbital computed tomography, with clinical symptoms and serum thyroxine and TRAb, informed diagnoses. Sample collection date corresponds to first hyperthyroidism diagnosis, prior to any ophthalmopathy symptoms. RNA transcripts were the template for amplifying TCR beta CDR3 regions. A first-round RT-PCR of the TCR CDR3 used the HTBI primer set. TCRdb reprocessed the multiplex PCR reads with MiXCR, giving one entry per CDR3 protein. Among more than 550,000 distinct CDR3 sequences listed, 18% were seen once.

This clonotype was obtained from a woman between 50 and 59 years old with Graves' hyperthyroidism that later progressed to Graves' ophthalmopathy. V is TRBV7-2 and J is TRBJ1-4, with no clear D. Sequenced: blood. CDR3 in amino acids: CASSLGWGEKLFF. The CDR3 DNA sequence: TGTGCCAGCAGCTTAGGGTGGGGTGAAAAACTGTTTTTT.